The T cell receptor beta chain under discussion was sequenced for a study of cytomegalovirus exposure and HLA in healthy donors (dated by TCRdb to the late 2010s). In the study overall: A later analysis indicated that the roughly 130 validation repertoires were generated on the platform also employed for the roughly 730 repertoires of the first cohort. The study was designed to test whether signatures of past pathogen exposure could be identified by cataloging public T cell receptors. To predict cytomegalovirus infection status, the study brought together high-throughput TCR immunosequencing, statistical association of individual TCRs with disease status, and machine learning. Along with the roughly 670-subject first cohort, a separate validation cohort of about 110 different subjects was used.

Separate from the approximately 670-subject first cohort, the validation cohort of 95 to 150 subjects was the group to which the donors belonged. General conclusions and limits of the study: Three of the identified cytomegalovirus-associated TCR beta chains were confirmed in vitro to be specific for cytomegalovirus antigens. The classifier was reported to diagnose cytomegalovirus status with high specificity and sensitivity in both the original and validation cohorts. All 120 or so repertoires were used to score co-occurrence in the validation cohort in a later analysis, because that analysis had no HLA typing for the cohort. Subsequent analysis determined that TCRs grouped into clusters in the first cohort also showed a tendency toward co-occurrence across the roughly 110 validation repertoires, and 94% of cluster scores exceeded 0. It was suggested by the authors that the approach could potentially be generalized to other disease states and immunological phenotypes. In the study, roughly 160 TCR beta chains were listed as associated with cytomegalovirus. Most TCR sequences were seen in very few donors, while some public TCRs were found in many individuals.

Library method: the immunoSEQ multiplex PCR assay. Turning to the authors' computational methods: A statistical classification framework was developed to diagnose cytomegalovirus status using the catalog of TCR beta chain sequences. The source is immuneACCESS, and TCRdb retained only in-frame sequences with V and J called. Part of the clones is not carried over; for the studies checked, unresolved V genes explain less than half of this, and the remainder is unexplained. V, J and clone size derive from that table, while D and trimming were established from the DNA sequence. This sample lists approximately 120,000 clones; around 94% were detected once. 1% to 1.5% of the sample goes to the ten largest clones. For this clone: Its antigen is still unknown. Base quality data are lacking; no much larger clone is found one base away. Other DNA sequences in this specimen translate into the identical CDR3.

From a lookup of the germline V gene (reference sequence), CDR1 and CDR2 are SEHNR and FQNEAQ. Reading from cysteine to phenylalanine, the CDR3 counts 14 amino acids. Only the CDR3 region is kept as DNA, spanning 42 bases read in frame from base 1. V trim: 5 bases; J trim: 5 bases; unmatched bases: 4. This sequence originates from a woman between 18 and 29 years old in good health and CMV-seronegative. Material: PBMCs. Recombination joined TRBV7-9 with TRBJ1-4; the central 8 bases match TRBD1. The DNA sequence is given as TGTGCCAGCAGCCAAGGACAGGGAAATGAAAAACTGTTTTTT. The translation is CASSQGQGNEKLFF.